This T cell receptor (beta chain) was obtained from a study of blood T cell repertoires in COVID-19. About the research overall: Recovered Cohort 3 donors showed two negative PCRs, clearance, or symptom resolution. Sources were T cells, B-cell-depleted T cells, or PBMCs; the material itself was cDNA or gDNA.

Losses at the gene ends were 0 bases for V and 1 base for J; bases not matched to a gene: 3. The CDR3 has 16 residues. Germline V gives CDR1 MNHEY, CDR2 SVGEGT. Per the authors' pipeline: Amplification of reference gene primers was used by the study to estimate nucleated cell counts. The repertoire was sequenced with immunoSEQ multiplex PCR; TCRdb's copy has only in-frame clones and lacks some. V, J and clone size are taken as reported in that table, and D and trimming were inferred from the DNA itself. Among more than 200,000 clones listed, about nine tenths were seen once. Allocation to cohorts depended on clinical history reported by the participants.

The sequence derives from a young man in a cohort exposed to, infected with or recovered from COVID-19 (not recorded which). V is TRBV6-2 or TRBV6-3 and J is TRBJ2-5; 9 nucleotides line up with TRBD1. The sequencing input was PBMCs or T cells enriched from blood (not recorded which). The CDR3 region is CASSYSGTGPQETQYF. The CDR3 coding sequence is TGTGCCAGCAGTTACTCCGGGACAGGGCCCCAAGAGACCCAGTACTTC.